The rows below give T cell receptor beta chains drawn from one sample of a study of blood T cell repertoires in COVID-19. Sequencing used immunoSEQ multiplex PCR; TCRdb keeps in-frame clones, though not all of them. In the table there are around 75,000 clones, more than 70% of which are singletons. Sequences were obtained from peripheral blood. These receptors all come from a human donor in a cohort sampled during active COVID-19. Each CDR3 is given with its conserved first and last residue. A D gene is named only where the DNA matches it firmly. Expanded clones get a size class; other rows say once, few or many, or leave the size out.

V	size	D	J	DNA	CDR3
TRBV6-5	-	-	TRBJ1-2	TGTGCCAGCAGTTCCAGGAGGGGAGGCTGGAACTATGGCTACACCTTC	CASSSRRGGWNYGYTF
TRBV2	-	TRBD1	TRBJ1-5	TGTGCCAGCAGCGAGGGACAGGGGATTCAGCCCCAGCATTTT	CASSEGQGIQPQHF
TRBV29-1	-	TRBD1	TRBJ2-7	TGCAGCGTGGAGGGACAGGGGGTTCCCTACGAGCAGTACTTC	CSVEGQGVPYEQYF
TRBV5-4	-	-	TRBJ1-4	TGTGCCAGCAGCGCGGCCAAAAATGAAAAACTGTTTTTT	CASSAAKNEKLFF
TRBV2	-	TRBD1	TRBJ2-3	TGTGCCAGCACCGAAAAAGACAGGGTTCTTCGCACAGATACGCAGTATTTT	CASTEKDRVLRTDTQYF
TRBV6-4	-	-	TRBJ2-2	TGTGCCAGCACCCCGGACAGGAACACCGGGGAGCTGTTTTTT	CASTPDRNTGELFF
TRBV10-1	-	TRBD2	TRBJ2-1	TGCGCCAGCAGTGAGCAAGCACTAGCGACCTACAATGAGCAGTTCTTC	CASSEQALATYNEQFF
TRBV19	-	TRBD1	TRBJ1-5	TGTGCCAGTAGTTTTTCTCGGGACAGGGGTAATCAGCCCCAGCATTTT	CASSFSRDRGNQPQHF
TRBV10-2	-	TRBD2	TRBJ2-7	TGCGCCAGCAGTGAACTGGCGGGAGGGCCCGAGCAGTACTTC	CASSELAGGPEQYF
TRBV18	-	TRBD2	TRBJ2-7	TGTGCCAGCTCACCACGGGACTATGGGGACGAGCAGTACTTC	CASSPRDYGDEQYF
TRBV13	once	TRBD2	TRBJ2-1	TGTGCCAGCAGCTCCACCGGACTAGCGGGAGCGAGTAATGAGCAGTTCTTC	CASSSTGLAGASNEQFF
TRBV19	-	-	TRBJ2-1	TGTGCCACCATGGGGCGGACGACGAGCGCAGAGCAGTTCTTC	CATMGRTTSAEQFF
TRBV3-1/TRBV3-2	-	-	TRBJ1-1	TGTGCCAGCAGCCAAGTATCTCCAGGCATGGGGAACACTGAAGCTTTCTTT	CASSQVSPGMGNTEAFF
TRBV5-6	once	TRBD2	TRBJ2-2	TGTGCCAGCAGCTTGGAAGCTAGCGGGGGAATTTACGGGGAGCTGTTTTTT	CASSLEASGGIYGELFF
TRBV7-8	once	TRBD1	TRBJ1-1	TGTGCCAGCAGCTTAGCGGGGACAGGGCCCGACACTGAAGCTTTCTTT	CASSLAGTGPDTEAFF
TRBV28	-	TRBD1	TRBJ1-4	TGTGCCAGCAGCCTCACAGGGGGCGATGAAAAACTGTTTTTT	CASSLTGGDEKLFF
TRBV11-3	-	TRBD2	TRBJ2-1	TGTGCCAGCAGCCCTGGGACTAGCAACAATGAGCAGTTCTTC	CASSPGTSNNEQFF
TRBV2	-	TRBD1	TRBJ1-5	TGTGCCAGCACCCGGGACAGATATAGCAATCAGCCCCAGCATTTT	CASTRDRYSNQPQHF
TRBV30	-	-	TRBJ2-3	TGTGCCTGGAGCCCTATGGGGGGAGGCACAGATACGCAGTATTTT	CAWSPMGGGTDTQYF
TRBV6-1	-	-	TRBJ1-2	TGTGCCAGCAGTGATAGTACAGGGTTCTATGGCTACACCTTC	CASSDSTGFYGYTF
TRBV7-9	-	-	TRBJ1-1	TGTGCCAGCAGGGAGGCTGAAGCTTTCTTT	CASREAEAFF
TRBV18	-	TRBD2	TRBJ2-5	TGTGCCAGCTCACCGGGACTAGAAAGAGAGACCCAGTACTTC	CASSPGLERETQYF
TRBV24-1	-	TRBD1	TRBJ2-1	TGTGCCACACAGGGGGACCATGAGCAGTTCTTC	CATQGDHEQFF
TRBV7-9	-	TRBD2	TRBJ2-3	TGTGCCAGCAGCCCCCCTAGACTAGCGGATCTAGATACGCAGTATTTT	CASSPPRLADLDTQYF
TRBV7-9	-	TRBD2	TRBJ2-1	TGTGCCAGCAGCTTCGGACTAGCTGTGGTCGAGGAGCAGTTCTTC	CASSFGLAVVEEQFF
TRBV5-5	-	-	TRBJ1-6	TGTGCCAGCGGGCTCTCCTATAATTCACCCCTCCACTTT	CASGLSYNSPLHF
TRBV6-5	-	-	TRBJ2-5	TGTGCCGTTGGGCCGGGGGTGCAAGAGACCCAGTACTTC	CAVGPGVQETQYF
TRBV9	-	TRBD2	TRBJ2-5	TGTGCCAGCAGCGTCGGCGGGGGTGGGGAGACCCAGTACTTC	CASSVGGGGETQYF
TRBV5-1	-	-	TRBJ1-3	TGCGCCAGCAGCCTGACTACAGGGACTGGAAACACCATATATTTT	CASSLTTGTGNTIYF
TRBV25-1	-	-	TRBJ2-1	TGTGCCAGCAGTGAAACGGCAGCGGCCTACAATGAGCAGTTCTTC	CASSETAAAYNEQFF
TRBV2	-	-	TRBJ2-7	TGTGCCAGCAGCTCTAGCTCCTACGAGCAGTACTTC	CASSSSSYEQYF
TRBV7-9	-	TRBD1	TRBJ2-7	TGTGCCAGCAGCTTAATCGAGACAGGGGCTCGGCAGTACTTC	CASSLIETGARQYF
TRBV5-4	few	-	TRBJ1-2	TGTGCCAGCAGCGCGCGCCGGGGGGACGGCTACACCTTC	CASSARRGDGYTF
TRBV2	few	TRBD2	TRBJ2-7	TGTGCCAGCAGAGACCATACTAGCGGGGGCTACGAGCAGTACTTC	CASRDHTSGGYEQYF
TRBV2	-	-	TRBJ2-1	TGTGCCAGCAGTGAAGCTCGGTTCTACAATGAGCAGTTCTTC	CASSEARFYNEQFF
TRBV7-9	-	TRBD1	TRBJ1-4	TGTGCCAGCAGCCGATGGACAGGGGGCGAGTCCTCTAATGAAAAACTGTTTTTT	CASSRWTGGESSNEKLFF
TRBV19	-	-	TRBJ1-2	TGTGCCAGTAGTATAGCGGGGGGCAGGGGCTATGGCTACACCTTC	CASSIAGGRGYGYTF
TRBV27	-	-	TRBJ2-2	TGTGCCAGCAGGCAGACAGCTGCCGGGGAGCTGTTTTTT	CASRQTAAGELFF
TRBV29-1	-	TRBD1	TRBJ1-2	TGCAGCGTTAGGAGCGGGACAGGTTCCCTTAATAACTATGGCTACACCTTC	CSVRSGTGSLNNYGYTF
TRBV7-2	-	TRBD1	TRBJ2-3	TGTGCCAGCAGCTCAGACAGGGGTTGGGCAGATACGCAGTATTTT	CASSSDRGWADTQYF
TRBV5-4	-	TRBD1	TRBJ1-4	TGTGCCAGCAGCTCCCAGGGGGCAACTAATGAAAAACTGTTTTTT	CASSSQGATNEKLFF
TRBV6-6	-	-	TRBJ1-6	TGTGCCAGCAGTAGGACTGAAAGGTCTTCACCCCTCCACTTT	CASSRTERSSPLHF
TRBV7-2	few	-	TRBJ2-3	TGTGCCAGCAGCTCCGGACTTTCAGATACGCAGTATTTT	CASSSGLSDTQYF
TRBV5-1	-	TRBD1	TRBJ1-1	TGCGCCAGCAGCTTGGAAGGACAGGGGGGGACCCAAGCTTTCTTT	CASSLEGQGGTQAFF
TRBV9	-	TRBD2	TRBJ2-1	TGTGCCAGCAGCGCACTAGCGGGGGGGCTTACGTATGAGCAGTTCTTC	CASSALAGGLTYEQFF
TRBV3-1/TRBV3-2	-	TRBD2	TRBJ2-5	TGTGCCAGCAGCCAAGTTCCGGGGACTAGCGGACAAGAGACCCAGTACTTC	CASSQVPGTSGQETQYF
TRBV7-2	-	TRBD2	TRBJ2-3	TGTGCCAGCAGCCGGACTAGCGCCGCAGATACGCAGTATTTT	CASSRTSAADTQYF
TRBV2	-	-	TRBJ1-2	TGTGCCAGCAGTGAGGGGAGGGCGGGCGACTATGGCTACACCTTC	CASSEGRAGDYGYTF
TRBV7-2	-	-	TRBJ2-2	TGTGCCAGCAGCACTTACACCGGGGAGCTGTTTTTT	CASSTYTGELFF
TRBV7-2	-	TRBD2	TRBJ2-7	TGTGCCAGCAGCTTAACCGGGGGAGGGCCACGCGAGCAGTACTTC	CASSLTGGGPREQYF
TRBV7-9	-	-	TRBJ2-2	TGTGCCAGCAGCTTACTCGTTGCAGGGCTTGGCGGGGAGCTGTTTTTT	CASSLLVAGLGGELFF
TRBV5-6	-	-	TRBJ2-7	TGTGCCAGCAGCCGCCGAGGGACAACGGGTGAGCAGTACTTC	CASSRRGTTGEQYF
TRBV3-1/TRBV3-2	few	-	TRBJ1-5	TGTGCCAGCAGCCAATCAGGGGAACAGCCCCAGCATTTT	CASSQSGEQPQHF
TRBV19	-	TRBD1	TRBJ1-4	TGTGCCAGTAGTACCAGACCGTGGACAGGGGCTAATGAAAAACTGTTTTTT	CASSTRPWTGANEKLFF
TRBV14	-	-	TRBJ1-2	TGTGCCAGCAGCCAAGTTTTGGCAGGCTTTAACTATGGCTACACCTTC	CASSQVLAGFNYGYTF
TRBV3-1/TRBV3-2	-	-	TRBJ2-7	TGTGCCAGCAGCCAAGAAAGTAGACACCCCTACGAGCAGTACTTC	CASSQESRHPYEQYF
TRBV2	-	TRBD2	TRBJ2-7	TGTGCCAGCAGTGAAGCCCTAGGGAGGGCCTACGAGCAGTACTTC	CASSEALGRAYEQYF
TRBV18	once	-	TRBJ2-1	TGTGCCAGCTCCCGCAGACAGTCGCAGAATGAGCAGTTCTTC	CASSRRQSQNEQFF
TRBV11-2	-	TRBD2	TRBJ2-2	TGTGCCAGCAGCTCTAGCGGGGGGGTAAACACCGGGGAGCTGTTTTTT	CASSSSGGVNTGELFF